These 15 T cell receptor beta chains share one sample of origin, sequenced in a study of T cells after somatic rescue of genetic block. The data were produced by immunoSEQ multiplex PCR, yet TCRdb's version contains in-frame clones alone and is incomplete. The sample carries about 10,000 clones, about 74% recorded once. Sequencing was done on a sample of peripheral blood mononuclear cells (PBMCs). The receptor set was obtained from a boy younger than 18.

A few counts support this clone. The chain employs TRBV19 and TRBJ2-2, with TRBD1 matching over 12 bases. V shed 9 bases, J shed 7 bases, and the junction held 6 bases outside the gene matches. The germline V gene has CDR1 LNHDA and CDR2 SQIVND (reference sequence). This CDR3 has 14 amino acids. CDR3 amino acids: CASSGTGGIGELFF. In nucleotides, the CDR3 is TGTGCCAGCTCCGGGACAGGGGGCATCGGGGAGCTGTTTTTT.

The V call is TRBV30, the J call TRBJ1-2; D is possibly TRBD1 (5 bases). V lost 1 base and J 8 bases, leaving 17 bases between the germline ends. CDR3 length: 14 residues. Germline V gene sequence: CDR1 GTSNPN, CDR2 SVGIG (reference sequence). CDR3 residues: CAWSESSGKGGYTF. CDR3 DNA: TGTGCCTGGAGTGAAAGTTCGGGGAAGGGGGGCTACACCTTC.

The V call is TRBV6-5, the J call TRBJ2-4; weak D call: TRBD2 (6 bases). Per the germline V gene, CDR1 is MNHEY and CDR2 is SVGAGI. V was pared by 0 bases and J by 6 bases, with 6 bases between. CDR3 length: 13 residues. The DNA for the CDR3 is TGTGCCAGCAGTTACTCGGGGGGAAACATTCAGTACTTC. This encodes CASSYSGGNIQYF.

The chain combines TRBV10-3 with TRBJ1-2; D not certain. CDR3 length: 15 amino acids. Trimming pared 1 base from V and 6 bases from J, leaving 15 bases between. The germline CDR1 and CDR2 sequences are ENHRY and SYGVKD. The CDR3 loop is CAISEFLARENGYTF. In DNA, the CDR3 is TGTGCCATCAGTGAGTTCCTAGCTAGAGAGAATGGCTACACCTTC.

This clone appeared a single time. The CDR3 DNA reads TGCAGCGTTCTACAGTGGGCCGGACAGCCCCAGCATTTT. Protein sequence: CSVLQWAGQPQHF. The V and J genes are TRBV29-1 and TRBJ1-5; the D is unclear. V lost 5 bases and J lost 7, with 15 bases in between. The CDR3 runs to 13 residues. Germline CDR1 is SQVTM and CDR2 is ANQGSEA.

Only one count was recorded for this clone. The chain joins TRBV6-5 to TRBJ2-4; D perhaps matches TRBD1 (5 bases). Trimming took off 10 bases at V and 8 bases at J, with 12 bases between the two ends. The CDR3 loop spans 11 amino acids. Per germline, CDR1 MNHEY and CDR2 SVGAGI. CDR3 DNA sequence: TGTGCCATTTCGGACAAGGACATTCAGTACTTC. Translating it yields CAISDKDIQYF.

The V gene is TRBV4-1, the J gene TRBJ2-5; TRBD2 matches 12 bases. Trimming removed 0 bases from V and 2 bases from J; junction bases left unmatched: 7. Germline CDR1 MGHRA, CDR2 YSYEKL. The CDR3 totals 18 residues. The DNA for the CDR3 is TGCGCCAGCAGCCAAGATCGACTAGCGGGGGCCACACAAGAGACCCAGTACTTC. Amino acid sequence: CASSQDRLAGATQETQYF.

The chain employs TRBV19 and TRBJ1-1, with 8 bases lining up with TRBD1. Germline V lookup: CDR1 LNHDA, CDR2 SQIVND (reference sequence). The CDR3 spans 16 residues. With 7 bases clipped from V and 3 bases from J, the junction kept 13 bases outside the gene matches. The CDR3 spells CASTETGAAWDTEAFF. CDR3 bases: TGTGCCAGTACGGAGACAGGGGCGGCCTGGGACACTGAAGCTTTCTTT.

This clone has only one observation. The chain joins TRBV28 to TRBJ1-4; a weak D match, TRBD1 (5 bases). This CDR3 is built from 16 residues. The V end was cut by 8 bases, the J end by 3 bases, with 19 bases between. Germline V gives CDR1 MDHEN, CDR2 SYDVKM. The CDR3 DNA reads as TGTGCCAGCGGCTCTCTTCAGGGAAGATCTAATGAAAAACTGTTTTTT. Amino acids: CASGSLQGRSNEKLFF.

The V call is TRBV9, the J call TRBJ1-2; D not resolved. This CDR3 has 14 residues. V shed 0 bases and J shed 0 bases, with 6 bases lying between them. The germline V gene has CDR1 SGDLS and CDR2 YYNGEE. The CDR3 sequence: CASSVALANYGYTF. The CDR3 DNA sequence: TGTGCCAGCAGCGTAGCCTTAGCTAACTATGGCTACACCTTC. Together with reference TRBV9 and TRBJ1-2, the CDR3 gives the full variable domain: DSGVTQTPKHLITATGQRVTLRCSPRSGDLSVYWYQQSLDQGLQFLIQYYNGEERAKGNILERFSAQQFPDLHSELNLSSLELGDSALYFCASSVALANYGYTFGSGTRLTVV.

The V gene is TRBV18, the J gene TRBJ2-7; D is ambiguous. The germline V gene has CDR1 KGHSH and CDR2 LQKENI. V lost 2 bases and J lost 3, with 8 bases in between. The CDR3 has 13 residues. CDR3 in DNA: TGTGCCAGCTCACCAGTGGCCGGCTACGAGCAGTACTTC. Protein product: CASSPVAGYEQYF.

This sequence joins TRBV7-9 and TRBJ2-7; the D gene is possibly TRBD1 (7 bases). In germline, CDR1 is SEHNR, CDR2 FQNEAQ (reference sequence). CDR3 length equals 14 residues. The germline V and J ends were trimmed by 3 bases and 4 bases, with 13 bases remaining between them. The CDR3 loop reads CASSFGGGGYEQYF. CDR3 DNA sequence: TGTGCCAGCAGCTTTGGAGGGGGCGGTTACGAGCAGTACTTC.

This clone was observed a handful of times. The V call is TRBV6-6, the J call TRBJ1-1; weak D call: TRBD1 (5 bases). Looked up from germline, CDR1 is MNHNY and CDR2 is SVGAGI (reference sequence). The CDR3 runs to 12 residues. With 0 bases removed from V and 7 bases from J, the gap between germline ends came to 6 bases. CDR3 protein: CASSYSTDEAFF. In nucleotides, the CDR3 is TGTGCCAGCAGTTACTCGACAGATGAAGCTTTCTTT.

The chain is built from TRBV6-5 and TRBJ1-2; TRBD1 aligns across 8 bases. This CDR3 is 14 amino acids long. J lost 3 bases, V lost 6 bases, and 6 bases had no gene match. Germline lookup yields CDR1 MNHEY and CDR2 SVGAGI. DNA of the CDR3: TGTGCCAGCAGGTTGGGACAGGCCTACTATGGCTACACCTTC. This codes for CASRLGQAYYGYTF.

The chain uses TRBV28 and TRBJ2-5; TRBD1 aligns across 7 bases. The J call may not be correct, given that the DNA end is closer to TRBJ2-7. Germline V gene lookup returns CDR1 MDHEN and CDR2 SYDVKM. The CDR3 has 13 residues. The CDR3 DNA is TGTGCCAGCAGTTCGGGACAGCCCTACGAGCAGTACTTC. Its protein is CASSSGQPYEQYF.